This T cell receptor (beta chain) was sequenced for a study of T cells in localized non-small cell lung cancer. Study results and caveats: Peak T cell clonality was found in uninvolved adjacent lung, exceeding tumor.

This clone was detected a few times. Its antigen is unidentified. The CDR3 covers 15 residues. The V gene's germline CDR1 is MNHNY and CDR2 SVGAGI (reference sequence). After removal of 0 bases from V and 3 bases from J, the junction contained 2 bases not matched to a gene. Measured with immunoSEQ multiplex PCR; TCRdb has only the in-frame clones, and not every one. The data hold fewer than 20,000 clones, with approximately 90% observed a single time. The sequence was collected from a woman aged 40-75 years with stage I lung adenocarcinoma. The sample in question was peripheral blood, obtained before any cancer treatment. The chain carries TRBV6-6 and TRBJ2-7; the match to TRBD1 covers 10 bases. CDR3 loop: CASSYSGQGNYEQYF. In nucleotides, the CDR3 is TGTGCCAGCAGTTACTCGGGACAGGGGAACTACGAGCAGTACTTC.